This T cell receptor (beta chain) was captured in a study of circulating and synovial CD4+ cells in juvenile arthritis. Overall study findings and caveats: CPL and bulk CD4 samples differed at least tenfold in T cell genomes. Diversity here was lower than in bulk blood CD4 cells.

The length of the CDR3 is 14 residues. V was shortened by 0 bases and J by 3 bases, with 10 bases between the two germline ends. Germline CDR1 reads SGDLS; CDR2 reads YYNGEE. The method was immunoSEQ multiplex PCR; TCRdb's version includes in-frame clones alone and lacks a portion of them. The sample consists of 30,000 to 40,000 clones, about 94% of them appearing once. Points on this clone: Its antigen is unknown.

Samples derive from patients with active juvenile idiopathic arthritis. The chain links TRBV9 to TRBJ2-7; TRBD1 might be the D (5 bases). Specimen: CD4+ T cells from blood. The source is a human donor with juvenile idiopathic arthritis. CDR3 coding DNA: TGTGCCAGCAGCGTAGCTCAGGGCGGCTACGAGCAGTACTTC. Its translation: CASSVAQGGYEQYF. Complete variable domain (other parts from reference TRBV9 and TRBJ2-7): DSGVTQTPKHLITATGQRVTLRCSPRSGDLSVYWYQQSLDQGLQFLIQYYNGEERAKGNILERFSAQQFPDLHSELNLSSLELGDSALYFCASSVAQGGYEQYFGPGTRLTVT.